The clone carrying this TCR beta chain was picked up a small number of times. RNA transcripts provided the template for amplifying TCR beta CDR3 regions. The authors performed first-round RT-PCR with HTBI primers and then a second-round multiplex PCR. Each CDR3 protein is one row after TCRdb ran MiXCR on the multiplex PCR reads. The table has hundreds of thousands of distinct CDR3 sequences, 20% to 25% seen once; the top ten hold under 3%. V lost 4 bases to trimming and J lost 6 bases, with 13 bases between them. CDR3 size: 14 residues. Germline V CDR1 and CDR2: MGHRA, YSYEKL. The sample comes from a study of Graves' ophthalmopathy and Graves' hyperthyroidism.

V and J are TRBV4-1 and TRBJ1-5; tentative D call: TRBD1 (5 bases). This sequence was found in a woman under 30 with stable Graves' hyperthyroidism. The sample taken for sequencing was peripheral blood. The CDR3 sequence is CASSRGGVGQPQHF. Written as DNA, the CDR3 is TGCGCCAGCAGCCGGGGGGGGGTGGGTCAGCCCCAGCATTTT.